This TCR beta chain was sequenced for a study of early T cells in non-severe SARS-CoV-2 infection. Study at large: Alpha and beta chains were unpaired, from unsorted whole-blood bulk RNA.

Study conclusions and caveats: Reliance on VDJdb matching favored anti-spike CD8 responses; private and CD4 specificities were missed.

Individual cDNA molecules received unique molecular identifiers. TCRdb re-derived calls from the 5' RACE reads in MiXCR, one entry per CDR3 protein. This repertoire shows tens of thousands of distinct CDR3 sequences, approximately 22% found once; its top ten account for 4.5% to 5%. This clonotype was observed a handful of times. The antigen remains undetermined. The TCR sequence derives from an adult who was a healthcare worker with PCR-confirmed SARS-CoV-2 infection or an uninfected control (not recorded which). Sequencing used whole blood, obtained at baseline.

CDR3 sequence: CASGLRDTTEAFF. In nucleotides, the CDR3 is TGTGCTAGTGGCCTCCGGGACACCACTGAAGCTTTCTTT. This chain joins TRBV12-5 and TRBJ1-1; a possible D gene is TRBD1 (6 bases). This CDR3 has 13 residues. Germline V gives CDR1 LGHNT, CDR2 FRNRAP. V gave up 6 bases and J gave up 4 bases, with 12 bases separating them.